This is a list of T cell receptor beta chains from one sample in a study. TCRdb reprocessed the RT-PCR reads with MiXCR, giving one entry per CDR3 protein. The sample has about 680,000 distinct CDR3 sequences, approximately 15% seen once. Sample: memory CD4+ T cells from blood. The receptor set was obtained from a female donor in good health, serving as a healthy control. The conserved cysteine and the conserved F or W are not part of the CDR3 here.

V	CDR3
TRBV7-8	ASSTGPARNEQF
TRBV30	AWSGSGRGYNEQF
TRBV19	ASSPESGRTDTQY
TRBV5-1	ASSPGHYSDYNEQF
TRBV2	ASSLGYRGDTEAF
TRBV20-1	SADAPWDSPTYEQY
TRBV29-1	SVKTGASNQPQH
TRBV5-1	ASSLEPSPSEQY
TRBV6-4	ASSAQAGGHGEQF
TRBV20-1	SAPHPGHTYNSPLH
TRBV4-3	ASSQDSEADSPLH
TRBV5-6	ASSSGTGGWGTEAF
TRBV6-2/TRBV6-3	ASSSQVSQTYEQY
TRBV28	ASAIGGVGGNTEAF
TRBV5-1	ASSLGTGLRNEQF
TRBV6-2/TRBV6-3	ASSYGRDRGFKPQH
TRBV5-8	ASSLEFWGTANQETQY
TRBV6-5	ASSSTRGYT
TRBV15	ATSRISGGAYEQY
TRBV7-2	ASSLAAGGPYNEQF
TRBV7-2	ASSLLSAYEQY
TRBV20-1	SRWGGPNGYT
TRBV5-5	ASSLRGQGAQGEAF
TRBV6-6	ASSSGQGGRQPQH
TRBV20-1	SAQGQSYEQY
TRBV9	ASSVGRGLATGSADTQY
TRBV5-8	ASSLGGRYNEQF
TRBV3-1	ASSQGGTVGNTIY
TRBV14	ASSPPGQWNEQF
TRBV20-1	SIAGPSYEQY
TRBV7-2	ASSLRTGGWEQF
TRBV7-8	ASSLGLSSGGPETQF
TRBV28	ASSFVRTSLEQY
TRBV7-8	ASSPERFYQPQH
TRBV5-1	ASSLAPGQDYEQY